This TCR beta chain was recorded in a study of OX40 agonist ivuxolimab in advanced cancers. Study information: Ivuxolimab is an agonistic anti-OX40 (CD134) antibody, and patients were treated with it. The dose-escalation cohort was around 83% male, with a mean age of about 56 years, ranging about 20 to 79.

Study results and limitations: The mean number of expanded clones was higher in CD8+ T cells than in CD4+.

The data were produced by immunoSEQ multiplex PCR, yet TCRdb's version contains in-frame clones alone and is incomplete. The sample records tens of thousands of clones, around 89% being singletons. The CDR3 runs to 13 residues. Germline assignment: CDR1 SGHDN and CDR2 FVKESK. V lost 1 base and J 6 bases, leaving 10 bases between the germline ends. Sampling of blood occurred at baseline, cycle 4 day 1, and cycle 7 day 1. As regards this clone: Its target is not known.

This chain links TRBV14 with TRBJ2-7; no reliable D call. The sequences come from CD4+ or CD8+ T cells sorted from blood, collected in a trial of the OX40 agonist ivuxolimab. The receptor was derived from an adult with an advanced solid tumor such as melanoma, head and neck, liver or kidney cancer. The CDR3 loop is CASSQVRVGEQYF. The CDR3 region has the DNA TGTGCCAGCAGCCAAGTTCGGGTTGGCGAGCAGTACTTC.